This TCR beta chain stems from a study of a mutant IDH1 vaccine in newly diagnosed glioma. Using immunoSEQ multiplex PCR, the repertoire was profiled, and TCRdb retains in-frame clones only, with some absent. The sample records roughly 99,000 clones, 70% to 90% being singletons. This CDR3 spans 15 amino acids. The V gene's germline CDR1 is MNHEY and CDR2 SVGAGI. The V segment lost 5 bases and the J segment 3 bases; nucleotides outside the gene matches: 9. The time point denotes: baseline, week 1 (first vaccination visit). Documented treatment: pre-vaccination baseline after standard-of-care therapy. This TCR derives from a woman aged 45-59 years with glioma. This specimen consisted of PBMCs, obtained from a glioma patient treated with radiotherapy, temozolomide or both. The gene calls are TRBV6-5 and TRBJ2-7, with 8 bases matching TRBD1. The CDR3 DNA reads TGTGCCAGCAGTAAAGGGGACAGGTCGATCTACGAGCAGTACTTC. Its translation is CASSKGDRSIYEQYF.